This TCR beta chain was sequenced during a study of T cells in Graves' hyperthyroidism and ophthalmopathy. For the study at large: Peripheral blood sampling occurred at initial diagnosis, before any treatment. General observations from the study: The model made its ophthalmopathy prediction, and onset followed a median 6.5 months later.

This clonotype was seen repeatedly, ten times or more. No antigen is known for it. It was RNA transcripts that yielded the amplified TCR beta CDR3 regions. The HTBI primer set was used in a first-round RT-PCR of the TCR CDR3. TCRdb reprocessed the multiplex PCR reads via MiXCR and lists one record per CDR3 protein. The data contain about 500,000 distinct CDR3 sequences, more than 15% of them singletons. The CDR3 has 14 amino acids. Per germline, CDR1 SGHKS and CDR2 YYEKEE (reference sequence). Trimming took off 0 bases at V and 4 bases at J, with 10 bases between the two ends. Uncontrolled infection, other autoimmune disease, pregnancy and lactation each barred patients from inclusion. Using about 10 ml of fresh peripheral blood, PBMCs were prepared.

The clonotype comes from a woman younger than 45 with Graves' ophthalmopathy. The V call is TRBV5-5, the J call TRBJ1-1; no clear D. The sample taken for sequencing was blood. This CDR3 reads CASSLDGPSTEAFF. Written as DNA, the CDR3 is TGTGCCAGCAGCTTGGACGGACCGAGCACTGAAGCTTTCTTT.